The 4 T cell receptor beta chains given below trace back to one sample, sequenced in a study of blood T cell repertoires in COVID-19 (dated by TCRdb to about 2020). The library was built by means of the immunoSEQ multiplex PCR assay. What TCRdb holds here is the immuneACCESS table cut down to in-frame rearrangements. Part of the clones is not present; checked against another copy, under half of the missing clones reflect an unresolved V gene, and the others are unexplained. Recorded for this sample are under 200,000 clones; over 70% of them occurred a single time. Of the sample, less than 4% falls within the top ten clones. The specimen sequenced was PBMCs or T cells enriched from blood (not recorded which). The source of these receptors is a woman aged 45-60 years in a cohort exposed to, infected with or recovered from COVID-19 (not recorded which).

The chain carries TRBV15 and TRBJ2-3; the match to TRBD2 covers 11 bases. Trimming took 0 bases from V and 7 from J; bases not matched to a gene: 6. The length of the CDR3 is 16 residues. The germline V gene has CDR1 LNHNV and CDR2 YYDKDF (reference sequence). CDR3 sequence: CATSRDSGRGLNTQYF. CDR3 nucleotides: TGTGCCACCAGCAGAGATAGCGGGAGGGGTCTTAATACGCAGTATTTT.

This clone was seen a handful of times. The chain carries TRBV7-6 and TRBJ2-1, with TRBD2 matching over 7 bases. The junction had 9 bases not matched to a gene; V was cut back by 4 bases and J by 3 bases. Germline V lookup: CDR1 SGHVS, CDR2 FNYEAQ. The CDR3 loop spans 16 amino acids. The chain's CDR3 is CASSSRAGLSYNEQFF. DNA of the CDR3: TGTGCCAGCAGCTCCCGAGCGGGATTAAGCTACAATGAGCAGTTCTTC.

The genes are TRBV15 and TRBJ1-2, with 7 bases fitting TRBD1. Trimming at V came to 4 bases and at J to 8 bases, leaving 10 bases not matched to a gene. There are 14 residues in the CDR3. Germline V gene data show CDR1 as LNHNV and CDR2 as YYDKDF (reference sequence). The CDR3 coding sequence is TGTGCCACCAGCACTACAGGGGCATCTGGAGGCTACACCTTC. Amino acid sequence: CATSTTGASGGYTF.

This chain uses TRBV19 with TRBJ2-5, with TRBD1 matching 7 bases. V lost 4 bases to trimming and J lost 2 bases; unmatched junction nucleotides: 1. The CDR3 has 13 residues. Germline CDR1 is LNHDA and CDR2 is SQIVND (reference sequence). CDR3 bases: TGTGCCAGTAGTACACAGGGGCAAGAGACCCAGTACTTC. Translated: CASSTQGQETQYF.